This TCR beta chain was found in a study of blood T cell repertoires in COVID-19. Whole-study context: Samples taken during acute and convalescent COVID-19 were collected in the United States, Italy and Spain. From T cells, B-cell-depleted T cells, or PBMCs came the material, which was cDNA or gDNA.

With 3 bases clipped from V and 1 base from J, the junction kept 6 bases outside the gene matches. This CDR3 spans 17 amino acids. Germline V CDR1 and CDR2: KGHDR, SFDVKD. As processed by the authors: From reference gene primer amplification, estimates of nucleated cell counts were derived. Clones were sequenced by immunoSEQ multiplex PCR, and TCRdb holds only the in-frame ones, with some missing. V and J calls and clone size follow that table, whereas D and trimming were derived from the DNA. The table records 250,000 or so clones, about 89% of them present only once. The rearrangement links TRBV24-1 to TRBJ2-5; 11 bases map to TRBD2. The sequencing sample was made of peripheral blood. This clonotype was obtained from a man aged 40-50 years with active or convalescent COVID-19. Here the CDR3 DNA reads TGTGCCACCAGTGATCCCGGGACTAGCGGCTTCCAAGAGACCCAGTACTTC. As protein: CATSDPGTSGFQETQYF.